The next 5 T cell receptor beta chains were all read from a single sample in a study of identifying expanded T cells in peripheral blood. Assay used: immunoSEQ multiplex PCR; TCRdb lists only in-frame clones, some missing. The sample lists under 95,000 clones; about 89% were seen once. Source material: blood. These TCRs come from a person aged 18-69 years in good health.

CDR3 coding DNA: TGTGCCAGCAGTTCGCTAGGTTACAATGAGCAGTTCTTC. It codes for CASSSLGYNEQFF. The chain couples TRBV6-1 to TRBJ2-1; no clear D gene. This CDR3 has 13 residues. Germline values: CDR1 MNHNS, CDR2 SASEGT. Trimming took 5 bases from V and 4 from J, leaving 9 bases between them.

The CDR3 coding sequence is TGTGCCAGCAGCTTAACCCGTCTACATGGCTACACCTTC. This encodes CASSLTRLHGYTF. The chain couples TRBV7-2 to TRBJ1-2; D unresolved. CDR1 and CDR2 (germline): SGHTA, FQGNSA. CDR3 size: 13 residues. V gave up 2 bases and J gave up 6 bases, with 10 bases separating them.

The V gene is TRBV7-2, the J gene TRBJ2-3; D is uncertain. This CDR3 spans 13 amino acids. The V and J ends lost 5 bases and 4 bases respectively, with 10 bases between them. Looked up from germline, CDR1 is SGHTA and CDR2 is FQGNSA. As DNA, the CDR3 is TGTGCCAGCAGCCCTGTGCTAGCAGATACGCAGTATTTT. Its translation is CASSPVLADTQYF.

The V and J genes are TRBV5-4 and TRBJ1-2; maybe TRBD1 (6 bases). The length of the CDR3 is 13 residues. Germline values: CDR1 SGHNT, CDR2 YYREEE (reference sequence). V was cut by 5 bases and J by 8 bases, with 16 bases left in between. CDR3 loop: CASSITGTGGYTF. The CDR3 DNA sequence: TGTGCCAGCAGTATAACAGGGACGGGGGGCTACACCTTC.

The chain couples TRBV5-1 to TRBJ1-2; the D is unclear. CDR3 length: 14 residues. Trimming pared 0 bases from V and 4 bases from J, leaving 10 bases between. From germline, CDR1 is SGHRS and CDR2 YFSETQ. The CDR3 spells CASSLEAGGYGYTF. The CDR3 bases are TGCGCCAGCAGCTTGGAGGCAGGCGGCTATGGCTACACCTTC. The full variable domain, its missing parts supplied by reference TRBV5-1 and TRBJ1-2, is KAGVTQTPRYLIKTRGQQVTLSCSPISGHRSVSWYQQTPGQGLQFLFEYFSETQRNKGNFPGRFSGRQFSNSRSEMNVSTLELGDSALYLCASSLEAGGYGYTFGSGTRLTVV.